Below are 26 T cell receptor beta chains sequenced from a single sample in a study of T cells after yellow fever vaccination. TCRdb analysed the 5' RACE reads with MiXCR anew, one entry per CDR3 protein. The table has 500,000 to 650,000 distinct CDR3 sequences, approximately 13% seen once. Here the sequenced sample was PBMCs, taken on the day of the yellow fever booster vaccination. The receptors derive from a man aged 25 to 40 who received the YFV17D yellow fever vaccine.

The chain carries TRBV6-2 or TRBV6-3 and TRBJ2-7; possible D gene TRBD2, 5 bases. The CDR3 loop spans 14 amino acids. V was cut by 6 bases and J by 0 bases, with 12 bases left in between. CDR1 and CDR2 (germline): MNHEY, SVGEGT. In nucleotides, the CDR3 is TGTGCCAGCAGCGAGGACTCGAGCTCCTACGAGCAGTACTTC. This gives the protein CASSEDSSSYEQYF.

The chain is built from TRBV12-3 or TRBV12-4 and TRBJ2-7; D might be TRBD2 (7 bases). This CDR3 is 13 amino acids long. The ends were cut back, 6 bases at V and 4 bases at J, with 13 bases in the middle. CDR3 region: CASRTGGRYEQYF. CDR3 in DNA: TGTGCCAGCAGAACGGGGGGCCGGTACGAGCAGTACTTC.

The V call is TRBV7-2, the J call TRBJ1-1; D not certain. The CDR3 length is 15 residues. V lost 2 bases and J 4 bases, leaving 14 bases between the germline ends. CDR1 and CDR2 from the germline V gene are SGHTA and FQGNSA. CDR3 region: CASSLTPDGTTEAFF. The DNA of the CDR3 is TGTGCCAGCAGCTTAACGCCAGACGGAACCACTGAAGCTTTCTTT.

This clonotype was counted at least ten times. V is TRBV5-1 and J is TRBJ2-3; 10 bases are a match to TRBD2. Germline CDR1 reads SGHRS; CDR2 reads YFSETQ. V gave up 7 bases and J gave up 4 bases; unmatched junction bases: 3. This CDR3 region has 13 residues. CDR3 in DNA: TGCGCCAGCGCGCTAGCGGGAGCAGATACGCAGTATTTT. As protein: CASALAGADTQYF. The complete variable domain, with remaining parts taken from reference TRBV5-1 and TRBJ2-3, reads KAGVTQTPRYLIKTRGQQVTLSCSPISGHRSVSWYQQTPGQGLQFLFEYFSETQRNKGNFPGRFSGRQFSNSRSEMNVSTLELGDSALYLCASALAGADTQYFGPGTRLTVL.

This rearrangement joins TRBV29-1 to TRBJ2-3; 7 nucleotides match TRBD2. V trimming: 0 bases; J trimming: 10 bases; junction bases outside the gene matches: 7. The germline gives CDR1 SQVTM, CDR2 ANQGSEA. The CDR3 extends over 13 amino acids. The CDR3 nucleotides are TGCAGCGTTGAAGATCATCGGCGGGAGCCGCAGTATTTT. Amino acids: CSVEDHRREPQYF.

This clonotype was observed a handful of times. In DNA, the CDR3 is TGTGCCAGCAGCGAGACTAGCGGGAGGGTACTCTACGAGCAGTACTTC. It translates to CASSETSGRVLYEQYF. This chain uses TRBV7-9 with TRBJ2-7; TRBD2 matches at 14 bases. The length of the CDR3 is 16 residues. Trimming cost V 5 bases and J 3 bases; bases outside gene matches: 6. The V gene's germline CDR1 is SEHNR and CDR2 FQNEAQ (reference sequence).

The chain combines TRBV6-1 with TRBJ2-7, with 10 positions matching TRBD2. CDR1 is MNHNS, CDR2 SASEGT, per germline. Unmatched junction bases numbered 15, after V lost 6 bases and J lost 4 bases. The CDR3 loop spans 17 amino acids. In DNA form, the CDR3 reads TGTGCCAGCAGCACCGGTACTAGCGGGACCCGAAGATACGAGCAGTACTTC. Residues: CASSTGTSGTRRYEQYF.

The chain combines TRBV20-1 with TRBJ1-5; D might be TRBD1 (5 bases). V was shortened by 1 base and J by 7 bases, with 14 bases between the two germline ends. This CDR3 comprises 14 residues. Germline lookup yields CDR1 DFQATT and CDR2 SNEGSKA (reference sequence). This CDR3 is CSARAGSGEQPQHF. The CDR3, as DNA: TGCAGTGCTAGAGCAGGGTCGGGGGAACAGCCCCAGCATTTT.

V is TRBV7-2 and J is TRBJ1-2; a weak D match, TRBD1 (6 bases). Germline CDR1 reads SGHTA; CDR2 reads FQGNSA. This CDR3 region has 14 residues. Trimming shortened V by 2 bases and J by 2 bases, and 9 bases separated the two germline ends. CDR3 nucleotides: TGTGCCAGCAGCTTAAACAGGGTGAACTATGGCTACACCTTC. Encoded protein: CASSLNRVNYGYTF.

This clonotype was seen ten or more times. This chain connects TRBV18 to TRBJ2-5, with D uncertain. The CDR3 is made up of 12 amino acids. Germline assignment: CDR1 KGHSH and CDR2 LQKENI. Trimming left V 8 bases short and J 5 bases short, with 12 bases between. In DNA, the CDR3 is TGTGCCAGCAGTCCGGTGGGGGAGACCCAGTACTTC. Translation: CASSPVGETQYF.

This clonotype was seen a few times. V is TRBV10-2 and J is TRBJ1-5; unclear D gene. Germline CDR1 reads WSHSY; CDR2 reads SAAADI. V dropped 9 bases and J dropped 5 bases, with 5 bases sitting between them. This CDR3 has 10 amino acids. CDR3 coding DNA: TGCGCCAGATCGTATCAGCCCCAGCATTTT. Residues: CARSYQPQHF.

V and J are TRBV27 and TRBJ2-7, with D perhaps matching TRBD1 (5 bases). The V and J ends lost 4 bases and 3 bases respectively, with 13 bases between them. Germline CDR1 and CDR2: MNHEY and SMNVEV (reference sequence). The CDR3 totals 14 residues. The CDR3 here is CASSSTPGNYEQYF. CDR3 nucleotide sequence: TGTGCCAGCAGTTCTACTCCAGGGAACTACGAGCAGTACTTC.

This clonotype came up a few times. The chain is built from TRBV20-1 and TRBJ2-3, with D possibly matching TRBD2 (6 bases). The CDR3 is made up of 16 amino acids. CDR1 and CDR2 from the germline V gene are DFQATT and SNEGSKA (reference sequence). The ends were cut back, 0 bases at V and 6 bases at J, with 19 bases in the middle. The CDR3 reads CSARDASGRPYDTQYF. The DNA of the CDR3 is TGCAGTGCTAGAGACGCGAGCGGGCGGCCCTACGATACGCAGTATTTT.

The CDR3 reads CASRLRTSGTNTDTQYF. The CDR3 DNA reads TGCGCCAGCAGGTTGCGGACTAGCGGGACGAACACAGATACGCAGTATTTT. The gene calls are TRBV5-1 and TRBJ2-3; TRBD2 aligns across 12 bases. Looked up from germline, CDR1 is SGHRS and CDR2 is YFSETQ. V dropped 5 bases and J dropped 2; count of bases not matched to a gene: 9. The CDR3 length is 17 residues.

This clonotype was found a few times. The chain has TRBV29-1 and TRBJ1-4, with D possibly being TRBD1 (5 bases). V dropped 4 bases and J dropped 3 bases, with 9 bases sitting between them. This CDR3 contains 13 residues. Germline values: CDR1 SQVTM, CDR2 ANQGSEA. This CDR3 is CSVGRGANEKLFF. DNA for the CDR3: TGCAGCGTTGGACGGGGGGCTAATGAAAAACTGTTTTTT.

This chain joins TRBV6-1 and TRBJ1-5; D not certain. V was shortened by 3 bases and J by 2 bases, with 8 bases between the two germline ends. This CDR3 region has 14 residues. Germline V gene sequence: CDR1 MNHNS, CDR2 SASEGT. The CDR3: CASSDSLGNQPQHF. The CDR3 nucleotides are TGTGCCAGCAGTGATAGCTTGGGCAATCAGCCCCAGCATTTT.

This chain connects TRBV10-3 to TRBJ1-6; maybe TRBD1 (5 bases). V lost 5 bases, J lost 8 bases, and 13 bases lay in between. The CDR3 is 14 amino acids. Germline lookup yields CDR1 ENHRY and CDR2 SYGVKD. Written as DNA, the CDR3 is TGTGCCATCAGTTTCCGGGACGCAGATTCACCCCTCCACTTT. It codes for CAISFRDADSPLHF.

This clonotype was counted a few times. The genes are TRBV20-1 and TRBJ1-2; D possibly corresponds to TRBD1 (5 bases). V dropped 3 bases and J dropped 6 bases, with 14 bases sitting between them. In germline, CDR1 is DFQATT, CDR2 SNEGSKA (reference sequence). The CDR3 length is 13 residues. The CDR3 DNA reads TGCAGTGCTAGTCCCCGGGACGGGAATGGCTACACCTTC. As protein: CSASPRDGNGYTF.

J is TRBJ2-1 and V is TRBV3-1; D call uncertain. The CDR3 sequence is 12 residues long. Per germline, CDR1 LGHDT and CDR2 YNNKEL (reference sequence). V lost 3 bases to trimming and J lost 9 bases, with 9 bases between them. The CDR3 protein is CASSHPRGEQFF. CDR3 DNA sequence: TGTGCCAGCAGCCATCCCCGTGGTGAGCAGTTCTTC.

The gene calls are TRBV5-4 and TRBJ2-2; 7 nucleotides agree with TRBD2. The germline gives CDR1 SGHNT, CDR2 YYREEE (reference sequence). The CDR3 is made up of 16 amino acids. Trimming at V came to 0 bases and at J to 2 bases, leaving 4 bases not matched to a gene. The CDR3 DNA sequence: TGTGCCAGCAGCTTGGGCAGCGGGGCCAACACCGGGGAGCTGTTTTTT. Translation: CASSLGSGANTGELFF.

This chain joins TRBV9 and TRBJ2-7; 9 nucleotides align to TRBD2. V dropped 0 bases and J dropped 2; count of bases not matched to a gene: 3. The CDR3 sequence is 15 residues long. Germline V gene lookup returns CDR1 SGDLS and CDR2 YYNGEE. CDR3 sequence (DNA): TGTGCCAGCAGCGTAGACGCGGGAGGGACCTACGAGCAGTACTTC. As protein: CASSVDAGGTYEQYF.

The chain employs TRBV5-5 and TRBJ2-7; TRBD2 might be the D (6 bases). The CDR3 sequence is 13 residues long. V lost 3 bases and J 3 bases, leaving 10 bases between the germline ends. Per germline, CDR1 SGHKS and CDR2 YYEKEE (reference sequence). The CDR3, as DNA: TGTGCCAGCAGCTGGGGGGAGATCTACGAGCAGTACTTC. This translates into CASSWGEIYEQYF. Based on the CDR3 plus reference TRBV5-5 and TRBJ2-7, the full variable domain is DAGVTQSPTHLIKTRGQQVTLRCSPISGHKSVSWYQQVLGQGPQFIFQYYEKEERGRGNFPDRFSARQFPNYSSELNVNALLLGDSALYLCASSWGEIYEQYFGPGTRLTVT.

J is TRBJ2-7 and V is TRBV7-9; possibly TRBD2 for D (5 bases). V was shortened by 5 bases and J by 1 base, with 15 bases between the two germline ends. There are 15 residues in the CDR3. Germline V gene sequence: CDR1 SEHNR, CDR2 FQNEAQ (reference sequence). In nucleotides, the CDR3 is TGTGCCAGCAGCCACGGCCGACGGGGATCCTACGAGCAGTACTTC. It specifies CASSHGRRGSYEQYF.

V usage is TRBV7-9 and J usage is TRBJ2-5, with D maybe TRBD2 (6 bases). Germline V CDR1 and CDR2: SEHNR, FQNEAQ (reference sequence). V was clipped by 5 bases and J by 4 bases, with 17 bases between them. This CDR3 has 15 residues. CDR3 in DNA: TGTGCCAGCAGCCCGCCCCTAGCGAAGCTAGAGACCCAGTACTTC. Its protein product is CASSPPLAKLETQYF.

The chain is built from TRBV5-1 and TRBJ2-7, with TRBD1 matching 7 bases. V trimming: 3 bases; J trimming: 5 bases; junction bases outside the gene matches: 8. From germline, CDR1 is SGHRS and CDR2 YFSETQ. The CDR3 consists of 14 residues. The chain's CDR3 is CASSSEQGFHEQYF. The CDR3, as DNA: TGCGCCAGCAGCTCGGAACAGGGGTTCCACGAGCAGTACTTC.

This clonotype has more than one count but fewer than ten. The junction departs from the called germline gene at one end, perhaps through a read error. The chain carries TRBV7-8 and TRBJ2-1, with D possibly being TRBD2 (5 bases). The CDR3 consists of 16 residues. The germline gives CDR1 SGHVS, CDR2 FQNEAQ. The chain's CDR3 is CASTLDPPRGYNEQFF. In DNA form, the CDR3 reads TGTGCCAGCACCTTAGACCCACCTCGGGGCTACAATGAGCAGTTCTTC.